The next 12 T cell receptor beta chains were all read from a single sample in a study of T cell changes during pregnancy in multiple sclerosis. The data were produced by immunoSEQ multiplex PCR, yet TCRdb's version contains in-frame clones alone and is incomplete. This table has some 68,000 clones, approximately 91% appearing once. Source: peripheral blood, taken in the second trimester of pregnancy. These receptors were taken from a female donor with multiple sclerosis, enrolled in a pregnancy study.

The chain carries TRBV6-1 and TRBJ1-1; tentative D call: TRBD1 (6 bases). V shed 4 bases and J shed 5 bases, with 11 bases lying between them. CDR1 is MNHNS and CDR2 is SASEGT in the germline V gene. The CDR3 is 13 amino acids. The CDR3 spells CASSVSRGTEAFF. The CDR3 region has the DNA TGTGCCAGCAGTGTTTCCAGGGGTACTGAAGCTTTCTTT.

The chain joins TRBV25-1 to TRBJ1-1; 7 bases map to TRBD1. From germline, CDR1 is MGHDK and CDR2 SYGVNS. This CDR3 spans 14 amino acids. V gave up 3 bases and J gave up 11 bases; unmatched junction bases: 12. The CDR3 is CASSESGGMFVAFF. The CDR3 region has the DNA TGTGCCAGCAGTGAGTCAGGGGGAATGTTTGTTGCTTTCTTT.

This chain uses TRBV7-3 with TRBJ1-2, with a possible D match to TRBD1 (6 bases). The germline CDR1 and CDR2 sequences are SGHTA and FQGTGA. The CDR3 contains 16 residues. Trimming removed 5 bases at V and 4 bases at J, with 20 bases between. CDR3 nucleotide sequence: TGTGCCAGCAGCCCAGCCTCGGGGGGGCCGGGCTATGGCTACACCTTC. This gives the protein CASSPASGGPGYGYTF.

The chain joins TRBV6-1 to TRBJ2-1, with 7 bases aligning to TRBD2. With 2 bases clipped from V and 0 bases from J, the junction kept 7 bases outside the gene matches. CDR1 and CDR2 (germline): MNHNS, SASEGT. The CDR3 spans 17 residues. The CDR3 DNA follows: TGTGCCAGCAGTGAACGGGGAGGGACTGGCTCCTACAATGAGCAGTTCTTC. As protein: CASSERGGTGSYNEQFF.

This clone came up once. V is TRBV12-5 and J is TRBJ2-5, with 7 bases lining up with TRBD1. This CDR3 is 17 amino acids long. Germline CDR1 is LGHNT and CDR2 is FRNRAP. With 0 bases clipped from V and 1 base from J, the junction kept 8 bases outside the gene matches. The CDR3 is CASGLVRGQSTQETQYF. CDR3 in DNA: TGTGCTAGTGGTTTGGTTAGGGGGCAGTCTACCCAAGAGACCCAGTACTTC.

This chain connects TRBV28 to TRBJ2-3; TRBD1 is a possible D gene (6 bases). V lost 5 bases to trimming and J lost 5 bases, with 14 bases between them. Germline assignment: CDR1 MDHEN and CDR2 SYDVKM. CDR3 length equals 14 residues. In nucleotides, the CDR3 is TGTGCCAGCAGTGCAGGGGTAAGAGGAGATACGCAGTATTTT. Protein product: CASSAGVRGDTQYF.

The CDR3 here is CASSRGTPYNEQFF. CDR3 in DNA: TGTGCCAGCAGCAGAGGGACACCTTACAATGAGCAGTTCTTC. The rearrangement uses TRBV7-6 and TRBJ2-1; weak D call: TRBD1 (6 bases). CDR1 and CDR2 from the germline V gene are SGHVS and FNYEAQ. Trimming pared 5 bases from V and 4 bases from J, leaving 12 bases between. The CDR3 has 14 residues.

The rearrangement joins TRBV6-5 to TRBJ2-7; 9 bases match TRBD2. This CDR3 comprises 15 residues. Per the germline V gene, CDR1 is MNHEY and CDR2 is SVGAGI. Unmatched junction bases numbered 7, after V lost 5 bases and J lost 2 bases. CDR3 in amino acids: CASSPGTSFTYEQYF. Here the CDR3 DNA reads TGTGCCAGCAGTCCCGGGACTAGCTTCACCTACGAGCAGTACTTC.

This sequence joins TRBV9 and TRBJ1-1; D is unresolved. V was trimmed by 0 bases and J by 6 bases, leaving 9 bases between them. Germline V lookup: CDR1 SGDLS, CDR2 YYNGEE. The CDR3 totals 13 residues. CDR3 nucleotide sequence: TGTGCCAGCAGCGTAGATCTGGCCTCTGAAGCTTTCTTT. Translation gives CASSVDLASEAFF.

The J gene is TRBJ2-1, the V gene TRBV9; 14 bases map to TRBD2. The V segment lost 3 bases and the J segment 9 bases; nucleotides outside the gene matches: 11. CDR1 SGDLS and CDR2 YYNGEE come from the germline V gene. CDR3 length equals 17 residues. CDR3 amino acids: CASSAWTSGGNEGEQFF. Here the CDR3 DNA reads TGTGCCAGCAGCGCTTGGACTAGCGGGGGGAATGAGGGTGAGCAGTTCTTC. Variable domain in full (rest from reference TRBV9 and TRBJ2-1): DSGVTQTPKHLITATGQRVTLRCSPRSGDLSVYWYQQSLDQGLQFLIQYYNGEERAKGNILERFSAQQFPDLHSELNLSSLELGDSALYFCASSAWTSGGNEGEQFFGPGTRLTVL.

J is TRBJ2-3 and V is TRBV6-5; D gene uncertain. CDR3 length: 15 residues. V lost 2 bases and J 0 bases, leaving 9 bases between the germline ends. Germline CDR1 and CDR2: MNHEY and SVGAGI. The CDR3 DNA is TGTGCCAGCAGTTACGGAGCGCCTAGCACAGATACGCAGTATTTT. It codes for CASSYGAPSTDTQYF.

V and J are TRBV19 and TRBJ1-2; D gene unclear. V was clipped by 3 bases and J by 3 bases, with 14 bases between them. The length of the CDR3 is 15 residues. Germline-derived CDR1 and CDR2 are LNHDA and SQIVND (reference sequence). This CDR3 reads CASSIVVRGHYGYTF. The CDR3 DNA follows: TGTGCCAGTAGTATTGTTGTTAGAGGGCACTATGGCTACACCTTC.